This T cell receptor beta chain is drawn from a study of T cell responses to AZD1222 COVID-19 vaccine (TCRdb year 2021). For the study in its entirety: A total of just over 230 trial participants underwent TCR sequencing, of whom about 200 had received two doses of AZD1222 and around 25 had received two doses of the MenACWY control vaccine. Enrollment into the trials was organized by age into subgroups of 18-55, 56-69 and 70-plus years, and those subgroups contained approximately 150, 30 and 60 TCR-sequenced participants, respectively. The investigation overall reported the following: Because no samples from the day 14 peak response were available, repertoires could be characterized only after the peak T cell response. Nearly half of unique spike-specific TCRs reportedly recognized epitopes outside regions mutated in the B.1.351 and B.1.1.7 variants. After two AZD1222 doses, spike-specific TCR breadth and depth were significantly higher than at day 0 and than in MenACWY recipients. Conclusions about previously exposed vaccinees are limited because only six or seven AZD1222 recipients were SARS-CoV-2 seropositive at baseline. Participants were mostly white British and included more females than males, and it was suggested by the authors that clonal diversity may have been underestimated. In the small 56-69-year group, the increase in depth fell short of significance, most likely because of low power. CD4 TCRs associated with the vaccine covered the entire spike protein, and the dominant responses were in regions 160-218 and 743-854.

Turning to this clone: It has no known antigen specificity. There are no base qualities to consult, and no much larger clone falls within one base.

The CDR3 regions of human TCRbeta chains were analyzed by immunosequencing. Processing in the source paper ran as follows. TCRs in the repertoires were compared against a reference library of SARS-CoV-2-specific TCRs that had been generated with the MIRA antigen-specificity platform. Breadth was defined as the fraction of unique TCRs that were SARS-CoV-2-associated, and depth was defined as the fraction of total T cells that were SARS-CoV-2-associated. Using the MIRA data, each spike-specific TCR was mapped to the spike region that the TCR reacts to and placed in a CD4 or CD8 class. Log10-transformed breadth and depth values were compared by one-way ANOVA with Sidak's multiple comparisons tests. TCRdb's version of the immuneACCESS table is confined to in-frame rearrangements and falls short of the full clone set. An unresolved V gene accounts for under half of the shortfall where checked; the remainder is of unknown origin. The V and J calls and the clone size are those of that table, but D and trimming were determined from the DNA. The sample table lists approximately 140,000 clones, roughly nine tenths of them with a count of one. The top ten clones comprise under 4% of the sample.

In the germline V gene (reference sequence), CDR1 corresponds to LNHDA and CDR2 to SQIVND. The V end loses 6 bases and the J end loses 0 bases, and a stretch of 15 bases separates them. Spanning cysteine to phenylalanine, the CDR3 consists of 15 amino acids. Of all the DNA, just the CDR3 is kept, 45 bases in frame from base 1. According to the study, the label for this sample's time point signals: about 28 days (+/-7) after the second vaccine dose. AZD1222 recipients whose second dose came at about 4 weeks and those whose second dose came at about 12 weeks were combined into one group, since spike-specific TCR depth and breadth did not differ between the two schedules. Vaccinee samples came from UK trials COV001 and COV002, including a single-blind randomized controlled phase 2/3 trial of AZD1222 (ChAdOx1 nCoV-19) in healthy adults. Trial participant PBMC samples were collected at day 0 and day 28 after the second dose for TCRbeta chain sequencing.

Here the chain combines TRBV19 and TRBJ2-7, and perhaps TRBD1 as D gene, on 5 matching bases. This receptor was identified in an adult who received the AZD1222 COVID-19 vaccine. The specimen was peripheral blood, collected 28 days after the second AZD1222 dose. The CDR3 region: CASRVQDRFSYEQYF. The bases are TGTGCCAGTAGGGTCCAAGACAGATTCTCCTACGAGCAGTACTTC.